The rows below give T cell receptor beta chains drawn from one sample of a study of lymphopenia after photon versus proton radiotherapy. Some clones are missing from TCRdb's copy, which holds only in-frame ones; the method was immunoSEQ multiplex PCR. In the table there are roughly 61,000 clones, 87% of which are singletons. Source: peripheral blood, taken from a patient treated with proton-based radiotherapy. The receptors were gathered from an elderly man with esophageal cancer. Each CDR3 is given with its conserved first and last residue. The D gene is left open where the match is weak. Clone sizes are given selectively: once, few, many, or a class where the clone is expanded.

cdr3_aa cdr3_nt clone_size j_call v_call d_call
CASSPMREAGNEQFF TGTGCCAGCTCACCAATGAGGGAGGCCGGGAATGAGCAGTTCTTC NA TRBJ2-1 TRBV18 NA
CASSLSWSSYNEQFF TGTGCCAGCAGTTTATCTTGGAGCTCCTACAATGAGCAGTTCTTC NA TRBJ2-1 TRBV27 NA
CASSLQRGGETQYF TGTGCCAGCAGCTTACAGCGGGGCGGCGAGACCCAGTACTTC NA TRBJ2-5 TRBV11-3 TRBD2
CASSSLGTGGFNEQFF TGTGCCAGCAGTTCTCTCGGGACAGGGGGATTCAATGAGCAGTTCTTC few TRBJ2-1 TRBV27 TRBD1
CASSDSEGETGELFF TGTGCCAGCAGTGATTCGGAGGGGGAAACCGGGGAGCTGTTTTTT once TRBJ2-2 TRBV2 NA
CASSFGAGGRSYGYTF NA NA TRBJ1-2 TRBV6-5 NA
CASSQVSEYNEQFF TGCGCCAGCAGCCAAGTATCGGAATACAATGAGCAGTTCTTC NA TRBJ2-1 TRBV4-3 NA
CASSIAGGYEQYF TGTGCCAGTAGTATCGCTGGGGGATACGAGCAGTACTTC NA TRBJ2-7 TRBV19 NA
CASSVRGGTSPLHF TGTGCCAGTAGCGTTCGGGGGGGTACTTCACCCCTCCACTTT NA TRBJ1-6 TRBV19 NA
CAWRALEYQETQYF TGTGCCTGGAGAGCCCTGGAATACCAAGAGACCCAGTACTTC NA TRBJ2-5 TRBV30 NA
CASSSSGVGGYTF TGTGCCAGCAGCTCTAGTGGCGTAGGGGGCTACACCTTC NA TRBJ1-2 TRBV7-9 NA
CASSLGLRESGF TGTGCCAGCAGCTTGGGGCTGCGGGAGAGTGGTTTT NA TRBJ2-3 TRBV5-6 TRBD2
CASSQGALAGANEQFF TGCGCCAGCAGCCAAGGGGCGCTAGCGGGAGCCAATGAGCAGTTCTTC NA TRBJ2-1 TRBV4-3 TRBD2
CASSYRQGASSGYTF TGTGCCAGCAGTTATAGACAGGGGGCGTCGAGTGGCTACACCTTC NA TRBJ1-2 TRBV27 TRBD1
CASSISGGPNTEAFF TGTGCCAGTAGTATCTCTGGGGGCCCTAACACTGAAGCTTTCTTT NA TRBJ1-1 TRBV19 NA
CASSQESRREQFF TGTGCCAGCAGCCAAGAAAGTAGACGGGAGCAGTTCTTC NA TRBJ2-1 TRBV14 NA
CASSQFVGPNEKLFF TGCGCCAGCAGCCAGTTTGTCGGGCCCAATGAAAAACTGTTTTTT many TRBJ1-4 TRBV4-1 NA
CASSLDFSPVYGYTF TGTGCCAGCAGCTTAGATTTCAGTCCGGTCTATGGCTACACCTTC NA TRBJ1-2 TRBV11-2 NA
CASSLSRVRFTEAFF TGTGCCAGCAGTCTCTCCCGGGTTAGATTCACTGAAGCTTTCTTT few TRBJ1-1 TRBV5-6 NA
CASTPTAGRPAFF TGTGCCAGCACTCCTACGGCAGGTCGTCCAGCTTTCTTT NA TRBJ1-1 TRBV27 NA
CASSLGGDIIYNEQFF TGCGCCAGCAGCTTGGGAGGTGATATAATTTACAATGAGCAGTTCTTC NA TRBJ2-1 TRBV5-1 NA
CASSPTAGQGTYGYTF TGTGCCAGCAGCCCCACTGCGGGACAGGGTACCTATGGCTACACCTTC NA TRBJ1-2 TRBV5-6 TRBD1
CASSARGAFSSNQPQHF TGTGCCAGCAGTGCCAGGGGTGCGTTTAGTAGCAATCAGCCCCAGCATTTT NA TRBJ1-5 TRBV6-1 NA
CATSRVGRPLDRPYRDRAYNEQFF TGTGCCACCAGCAGAGTGGGGAGACCCCTAGACAGACCCTACCGGGACAGGGCCTACAATGAGCAGTTCTTC NA TRBJ2-1 TRBV15 TRBD1
CASSRLGGGFGESEKLFF TGTGCCAGCAGCCGTTTGGGAGGGGGCTTCGGGGAGAGTGAAAAACTGTTTTTT NA TRBJ1-4 TRBV2 TRBD1
CASSFGPYPYEQYF TGTGCCAGCAGCTTCGGCCCCTATCCTTACGAGCAGTACTTC NA TRBJ2-7 TRBV5-8 NA
CASSRGRGREQYF TGTGCCAGCAGCCGGGGGAGGGGGAGAGAGCAGTACTTC NA TRBJ2-7 TRBV6-5 NA
CASSPPHDGHTF TGTGCCAGCAGCCCACCTCATGATGGCCACACCTTC NA TRBJ1-2 TRBV11-2 NA
CASSIPGGGAELFF TGTGCCAGTAGTATACCTGGGGGAGGCGCGGAGCTGTTTTTT medium-sized TRBJ2-2 TRBV19 NA
CASSIQGGGYNEQFF TGTGCCAGTAGTATCCAAGGGGGGGGATACAATGAGCAGTTCTTC NA TRBJ2-1 TRBV19 NA
CASSEAAADRRFF TGTGCCAGCAGTGAAGCGGCGGCGGACAGGCGTTTTTTC once TRBJ2-7 TRBV2 TRBD1
CAWGDSNQPQHF TGTGCCTGGGGGGATAGCAATCAGCCCCAGCATTTT once TRBJ1-5 TRBV30 NA
CASSEARTGGSEQYF TGTGCCAGCAGTGAAGCAAGGACAGGGGGTAGCGAGCAGTACTTC NA TRBJ2-7 TRBV6-1 TRBD1
CASSLEGTGTEQYF TGTGCCAGCAGCTTGGAAGGGACAGGGACCGAGCAGTACTTC NA TRBJ2-7 TRBV5-4 TRBD1
CASSNPRWGAYEQYF TGTGCCAGCAGTAACCCCAGATGGGGCGCCTACGAGCAGTACTTC NA TRBJ2-7 TRBV6-5 NA
CASSNPHDSRNQPQHF TGTGCCAGTAGTAACCCACACGACAGTCGTAATCAGCCCCAGCATTTT few TRBJ1-5 TRBV19 NA
CASSSYAWGNTGELFF TGTGCCAGCAGCTCCTACGCTTGGGGGAACACCGGGGAGCTGTTTTTT NA TRBJ2-2 TRBV13 NA
CASSLGKASNQPQHF TGTGCCAGCAGCTTAGGTAAGGCGAGCAATCAGCCCCAGCATTTT NA TRBJ1-5 TRBV11-3 NA